This passage covers 31 T cell receptor beta chains from one sample sequenced in a study of blood T cell repertoires in COVID-19. Profiling relied on immunoSEQ multiplex PCR, and the TCRdb table lists in-frame clones only, not all of them. This table holds about 400,000 clones, about 87% found once. The sequenced material came from peripheral blood. The receptors originated from a human donor in a cohort sampled during active COVID-19.

The gene calls are TRBV15 and TRBJ1-2, with D possibly matching TRBD1 (6 bases). V shed 8 bases and J shed 6 bases, with 22 bases lying between them. CDR3 length: 15 residues. Germline V lookup: CDR1 LNHNV, CDR2 YYDKDF (reference sequence). The CDR3 sequence: CATRVRDNNRDGYTF. DNA for the CDR3: TGTGCCACCCGCGTGAGGGACAACAACCGGGATGGCTACACCTTC.

This chain connects TRBV15 to TRBJ1-4; 9 nucleotides match TRBD1. There are 14 residues in the CDR3. Germline-derived CDR1 and CDR2 are LNHNV and YYDKDF (reference sequence). V dropped 5 bases and J dropped 8; count of bases not matched to a gene: 6. CDR3 residues: CATSRPGQGEKLFF. CDR3 DNA: TGTGCCACCAGCCGCCCGGGACAGGGAGAAAAACTGTTTTTT. The whole variable domain, remainder taken from reference TRBV15 and TRBJ1-4, is DAMVIQNPRYQVTQFGKPVTLSCSQTLNHNVMYWYQQKSSQAPKLLFHYYDKDFNNEADTPDNFQSRRPNTSFCFLDIRSPGLGDTAMYLCATSRPGQGEKLFFGSGTQLSVL.

The DNA for the CDR3 is TGTGCCTGGAGTGTCGAAAACATTCAGTACTTC. This gives the protein CAWSVENIQYF. The chain has TRBV30 and TRBJ2-4, with D uncertain. Per the germline V gene, CDR1 is GTSNPN and CDR2 is SVGIG (reference sequence). The ends were cut back, 0 bases at V and 5 bases at J, with 2 bases in the middle. The CDR3 totals 11 residues. The whole variable domain, filled in from reference TRBV30 and TRBJ2-4, reads SQTIHQWPATLVQPVGSPLSLECTVEGTSNPNLYWYRQAAGRGLQLLFYSVGIGQISSEVPQNLSASRPQDRQFILSSKKLLLSDSGFYLCAWSVENIQYFGAGTRLSVL.

This chain joins TRBV28 and TRBJ2-1; 9 bases map to TRBD2. Per the germline V gene, CDR1 is MDHEN and CDR2 is SYDVKM. V lost 3 bases and J lost 8; bases outside the gene matches: 14. The length of the CDR3 is 17 residues. CDR3 bases: TGTGCCAGCAGTTTTAATCGGGCGGGAGGGCCTACCGATGAGCAGTTCTTC. Residues: CASSFNRAGGPTDEQFF. The whole variable domain, filled in from reference TRBV28 and TRBJ2-1, reads DVKVTQSSRYLVKRTGEKVFLECVQDMDHENMFWYRQDPGLGLRLIYFSYDVKMKEKGDIPEGYSVSREKKERFSLILESASTNQTSMYLCASSFNRAGGPTDEQFFGPGTRLTVL.

The rearrangement links TRBV6-2 or TRBV6-3 to TRBJ1-1; D gene uncertain. Germline CDR1 and CDR2: MNHEY and SVGEGT. V dropped 1 base and J dropped 0 bases, with 12 bases sitting between them. The CDR3 has 16 amino acids. The CDR3 DNA reads as TGTGCCAGCAGTTACTTCCTAACACAGATGAACACTGAAGCTTTCTTT. Residues: CASSYFLTQMNTEAFF.

The J gene is TRBJ2-3, the V gene TRBV3-1 (or the pseudogene TRBV3-2); the match to TRBD1 covers 8 bases. Germline CDR1 is LGHDT and CDR2 is YNNKEL (reference sequence). The J segment lost 3 bases and the V segment lost 1 base, leaving 12 bases of the junction unmatched. The CDR3 extends over 18 amino acids. Here the CDR3 DNA reads TGTGCCAGCAGCCAAGTGAACCGGGACAGGCGCTCGACAGATACGCAGTATTTT. Encoded protein: CASSQVNRDRRSTDTQYF.

CDR3 nucleotide sequence: TGTGCCAGCAGCAGGACTGGCACCTACAATGAGCAGTTCTTC. This sequence encodes CASSRTGTYNEQFF. V and J are TRBV5-6 and TRBJ2-1; D might be TRBD2 (5 bases). CDR1 is SGHDT and CDR2 is YYEEEE in the germline V gene. This CDR3 comprises 14 residues. The V end lost 4 bases, the J end lost 2 bases, and 10 bases lay between the germline ends.

This chain uses TRBV19 with TRBJ1-2, with TRBD1 matching 11 bases. This CDR3 comprises 15 residues. The V gene's germline CDR1 is LNHDA and CDR2 SQIVND (reference sequence). Trimming removed 5 bases from V and 4 bases from J; junction bases left unmatched: 6. CDR3 amino acids: CASSAPGQGVYGYTF. For the CDR3, the DNA is TGTGCCAGTAGTGCACCGGGACAGGGGGTCTATGGCTACACCTTC.

The sample holds one count of this clone. This chain joins TRBV28 and TRBJ2-5; 15 bases line up with TRBD2. With 4 bases clipped from V and 2 bases from J, the junction kept 5 bases outside the gene matches. CDR1 and CDR2 (germline): MDHEN, SYDVKM. The CDR3 length is 17 residues. CDR3 in DNA: TGTGCCAGCAGTTCCGGACTAGCGGGGGGGATACAAGAGACCCAGTACTTC. It specifies CASSSGLAGGIQETQYF.

The chain joins TRBV5-1 to TRBJ1-4; D gene ambiguous. The CDR3 covers 14 residues. Germline CDR1 is SGHRS and CDR2 is YFSETQ. The V and J ends lost 2 bases and 5 bases respectively, with 10 bases between them. CDR3 coding DNA: TGCGCCAGCAGCTTTGAACAGCCCAATGAAAAACTGTTTTTT. Amino acids: CASSFEQPNEKLFF.

Comments on this clone: This sample includes further DNA sequences coding for the same CDR3. The genes are TRBV2 and TRBJ1-2, with 7 bases lining up with TRBD1. V shed 0 bases, J shed 4 bases, and the junction held 5 bases outside the gene matches. The CDR3 length is 15 residues. Germline loops: CDR1 SNHLY, CDR2 FYNNEI. CDR3 residues: CASSEAGGAGYGYTF. The CDR3 DNA sequence: TGTGCCAGCAGTGAAGCAGGGGGCGCCGGCTATGGCTACACCTTC.

The chain has TRBV14 and TRBJ1-2; D remains unclear. V dropped 4 bases and J dropped 5 bases, with 8 bases sitting between them. This CDR3 has 12 amino acids. CDR1 is SGHDN and CDR2 is FVKESK in the germline V gene. CDR3 amino acids: CASSRRGYGYTF. CDR3 nucleotide sequence: TGTGCCAGCAGCCGTCGAGGATATGGCTACACCTTC.

This chain links TRBV19 with TRBJ2-1; tentatively, D is TRBD2 (6 bases). Deletions cut 3 bases from V and 4 bases from J, with 19 bases between. Germline V gene sequence: CDR1 LNHDA, CDR2 SQIVND (reference sequence). The CDR3 extends over 17 amino acids. The CDR3 reads CASSIAGEWDSYNEQFF. In nucleotides, the CDR3 is TGTGCCAGTAGTATTGCCGGCGAGTGGGACTCTTACAATGAGCAGTTCTTC.

The chain combines TRBV21-1 with TRBJ1-4; the D call TRBD1 from the table was never checked on the DNA. TRBV21-1 is a pseudogene segment. This CDR3 has 20 residues. The CDR3 nucleotides read TGTGCCAGCAGCAAAAAAGGGAGGACAGGGACGGAGGCAACTAATGAAAAACTGTTTTTT. It encodes CASSKKGRTGTEATNEKLFF.

V is TRBV9 and J is TRBJ2-5; D perhaps matches TRBD2 (6 bases). Trimming took 4 bases from V and 11 from J, leaving 21 bases between them. Germline values: CDR1 SGDLS, CDR2 YYNGEE. The CDR3 is 14 amino acids. The chain's CDR3 is CASSPRSGGGEQYF. The CDR3, as DNA: TGTGCCAGCAGCCCTCGATCCGGGGGTGGGGAACAGTACTTC.

This chain connects TRBV10-1 to TRBJ2-7; perhaps TRBD2 as D (5 bases). This CDR3 region has 14 residues. Per germline, CDR1 WNHNN and CDR2 SYGVQD (reference sequence). V was pared by 0 bases and J by 7 bases, with 13 bases between. CDR3 amino acids: CASSESGSSGEQYF. DNA for the CDR3: TGCGCCAGCAGTGAGTCTGGCTCCAGCGGAGAGCAGTACTTC.

The rearrangement uses TRBV27 and TRBJ2-1; D is possibly TRBD1 (8 bases). This CDR3 is 15 amino acids long. V dropped 4 bases and J dropped 6 bases, with 16 bases sitting between them. The germline gives CDR1 MNHEY, CDR2 SMNVEV (reference sequence). The CDR3 is CASSSPTGGGNEQFF. The CDR3 DNA sequence: TGTGCCAGCAGTTCCCCCACAGGGGGGGGCAATGAGCAGTTCTTC.

This chain uses TRBV19 with TRBJ1-2; possible D gene TRBD1, 6 bases. Germline loops: CDR1 LNHDA, CDR2 SQIVND (reference sequence). CDR3 length: 13 residues. The V end was cut by 6 bases, the J end by 2 bases, with 10 bases between. The CDR3 DNA reads TGTGCCAGTAGCGACAGGAGGAACTATGGCTACACCTTC. Its protein product is CASSDRRNYGYTF.

In DNA form, the CDR3 reads TGTGCCAGCAGCCCCACGAGGCTAAGGGGTGAAGCTTTCTTT. This sequence encodes CASSPTRLRGEAFF. The chain employs TRBV5-8 and TRBJ1-1, with TRBD1 as a possible D gene (5 bases). Per the germline V gene, CDR1 is SGHTS and CDR2 is YDEGEE. Trimming removed 4 bases from V and 7 bases from J, with 17 bases in between. This CDR3 has 14 amino acids. Using reference TRBV5-8 and TRBJ1-1 for the parts outside the CDR3, the full variable domain is EAGVTQSPTHLIKTRGQQATLRCSPISGHTSVYWYQQALGLGLQFLLWYDEGEERNRGNFPPRFSGRQFPNYSSELNVNALELEDSALYLCASSPTRLRGEAFFGQGTRLTVV.

The rearrangement joins TRBV12-3 or TRBV12-4 to TRBJ1-5; D is unclear. V shed 3 bases and J shed 15 bases, with 12 bases lying between them. The CDR3 loop spans 11 amino acids. CDR3 protein: CASSLGQARHF. In DNA form, the CDR3 reads TGTGCCAGCAGTTTGGGCCAGGCTCGGCATTTT.

The chain couples TRBV2 to TRBJ2-7; 7 bases align to TRBD1. The germline CDR1 and CDR2 sequences are SNHLY and FYNNEI. V dropped 5 bases and J dropped 2; count of bases not matched to a gene: 6. CDR3 size: 14 residues. CDR3 protein: CASSSGGEAYEQYF. CDR3 DNA sequence: TGTGCCAGCAGTTCAGGGGGAGAAGCCTACGAGCAGTACTTC.

This chain connects TRBV7-8 to TRBJ2-7; D may be TRBD1 (6 bases). This CDR3 has 13 residues. Germline V gives CDR1 SGHVS, CDR2 FQNEAQ. V shed 2 bases and J shed 6 bases, with 11 bases lying between them. The CDR3 sequence: CASSLQGNGEQYF. The DNA of the CDR3 is TGTGCCAGCAGCTTACAGGGGAACGGCGAGCAGTACTTC.

This chain links TRBV9 with TRBJ2-1; 10 bases fit TRBD2. CDR1 is SGDLS and CDR2 is YYNGEE in the germline V gene. J gave up 6 bases and V 3 bases, and 0 bases lay outside the gene matches. The length of the CDR3 is 13 residues. CDR3 sequence: CASSGLAGNEQFF. CDR3 DNA: TGTGCCAGCAGCGGACTAGCGGGCAATGAGCAGTTCTTC.

This chain uses TRBV5-6 with TRBJ2-1; 8 nucleotides align to TRBD2. The ends lost 5 bases at V and 9 bases at J; junction bases unmatched: 7. Germline V gives CDR1 SGHDT, CDR2 YYEEEE. The CDR3 has 13 amino acids. The CDR3 here is CASRPSGLSEQFF. As DNA, the CDR3 is TGTGCCAGCAGACCTAGCGGGTTAAGTGAGCAGTTCTTC.

V and J are TRBV9 and TRBJ2-7; 8 bases align to TRBD2. J gave up 5 bases and V 0 bases, and 4 bases lay outside the gene matches. The CDR3 has 14 residues. The germline gives CDR1 SGDLS, CDR2 YYNGEE. CDR3 amino acids: CASSVAGRADEQYF. CDR3 DNA: TGTGCCAGCAGCGTAGCCGGGAGGGCCGACGAGCAGTACTTC.

In its sample, this clone was seen a few times. This same CDR3 is encoded by further DNA sequences in the sample. The chain recombines TRBV5-1 with TRBJ2-4; D is unclear. CDR3 length: 14 residues. The V end was cut by 0 bases, the J end by 0 bases, with 4 bases between. Germline loops: CDR1 SGHRS, CDR2 YFSETQ. Here the CDR3 DNA reads TGCGCCAGCAGCTTGGGACTAGCCAAAAACATTCAGTACTTC. This gives the protein CASSLGLAKNIQYF. The variable domain in full, with the rest retrieved from reference TRBV5-1 and TRBJ2-4, is KAGVTQTPRYLIKTRGQQVTLSCSPISGHRSVSWYQQTPGQGLQFLFEYFSETQRNKGNFPGRFSGRQFSNSRSEMNVSTLELGDSALYLCASSLGLAKNIQYFGAGTRLSVL.

Turning to this clone: At the DNA level, this CDR3 is encoded by other sequences in the same sample as well. The chain couples TRBV7-9 to TRBJ2-7; 11 bases fit TRBD1. The CDR3 has 14 amino acids. Germline CDR1 SEHNR, CDR2 FQNEAQ (reference sequence). V lost 5 bases and J lost 2; bases outside the gene matches: 2. CDR3 region: CASSLGQGAYEQYF. The CDR3 DNA is TGTGCCAGCAGCCTGGGACAGGGGGCCTACGAGCAGTACTTC.

The rearrangement links TRBV4-2 to TRBJ2-3, with 10 bases lining up with TRBD2. V was clipped by 4 bases and J by 1 base; unmatched bases: 2. Germline CDR1 reads LGHNA; CDR2 reads YNFKEQ. There are 15 residues in the CDR3. CDR3 DNA sequence: TGTGCCAGCAGCCCCGGGACTAGCGGCACAGATACGCAGTATTTT. This encodes CASSPGTSGTDTQYF.

The V gene is TRBV3-1 (or the pseudogene TRBV3-2), the J gene TRBJ2-7; 9 nucleotides align to TRBD2. The length of the CDR3 is 14 residues. V was clipped by 5 bases and J by 3 bases; unmatched bases: 5. CDR1 and CDR2 from the germline V gene are LGHDT and YNNKEL (reference sequence). The DNA for the CDR3 is TGTGCCAGCAGCGGGGGTAGCGGGGGCTACGAGCAGTACTTC. Protein product: CASSGGSGGYEQYF.

This clone has more than one count but fewer than ten. This chain uses TRBV29-1 with TRBJ2-7, with a tentative D call TRBD1 (6 bases). The CDR3 spans 12 residues. Trimming cost V 7 bases and J 1 base, with 11 bases left between them. Looked up from germline, CDR1 is SQVTM and CDR2 is ANQGSEA. CDR3: CSARTASYEQYF. The CDR3 DNA reads as TGCAGCGCTCGGACAGCTTCCTACGAGCAGTACTTC.

The chain employs TRBV6-1 and TRBJ2-7; D might be TRBD2 (6 bases). Germline values: CDR1 MNHNS, CDR2 SASEGT. V gave up 0 bases and J gave up 0 bases, with 12 bases separating them. The CDR3 runs 16 residues. CDR3 coding DNA: TGTGCCAGCAGTGAAGCAGCTGGAGCGGGCTCCTACGAGCAGTACTTC. It encodes CASSEAAGAGSYEQYF.